Below, 24 T cell receptor beta chains from the same sample are listed, as sequenced in a study of control samples from healthy donors and cancer patients. Measured with immunoSEQ multiplex PCR; TCRdb has only the in-frame clones, and not every one. This table holds approximately 140,000 clones, approximately 94% found once. What was sequenced was blood. The receptors shown here come from a man in his forties in good health.

This clone has just one count. The same CDR3 is also encoded by other DNA sequences in this sample. The chain joins TRBV5-4 to TRBJ1-5; D gene unclear. The CDR3 is 14 amino acids. Per germline, CDR1 SGHNT and CDR2 YYREEE (reference sequence). V was pared by 2 bases and J by 0 bases, with 6 bases between. The CDR3 protein is CASSLPGSNQPQHF. Written as DNA, the CDR3 is TGTGCCAGCAGCTTACCGGGTAGCAATCAGCCCCAGCATTTT.

A single count supports this clone. This rearrangement joins TRBV14 to TRBJ1-2, with D perhaps TRBD1 (6 bases). V lost 1 base and J lost 8, with 8 bases in between. Germline V gives CDR1 SGHDN, CDR2 FVKESK. This CDR3 region has 12 residues. The CDR3 region is CASSQGTEGYTF. DNA of the CDR3: TGTGCCAGCAGCCAAGGGACAGAAGGCTACACCTTC.

This clone was found once. This rearrangement joins TRBV4-3 to TRBJ2-7; the D is unclear. The CDR3 totals 13 residues. The V end was cut by 0 bases, the J end by 4 bases, with 7 bases between. Per the germline V gene, CDR1 is LGHNA and CDR2 is YSLEER. The CDR3 reads CASSQEVDYEQYF. The DNA for the CDR3 is TGCGCCAGCAGCCAAGAGGTAGATTACGAGCAGTACTTC.

This clone appeared once. The gene calls are TRBV25-1 and TRBJ2-7, with TRBD2 as a possible D gene (5 bases). V lost 9 bases to trimming and J lost 4 bases, with 7 bases between them. Germline V gene data show CDR1 as MGHDK and CDR2 as SYGVNS. The CDR3 length is 10 residues. CDR3 sequence reads: CASGSYEQYF. The CDR3 DNA reads TGTGCCAGTGGGAGTTACGAGCAGTACTTC.

The chain joins TRBV3-1 (or the pseudogene TRBV3-2) to TRBJ2-3; TRBD2 matches at 10 bases. CDR3 length: 16 amino acids. From germline, CDR1 is LGHDT and CDR2 YNNKEL (reference sequence). Unmatched junction bases numbered 7, after V lost 4 bases and J lost 3 bases. The CDR3 coding sequence is TGTGCCAGCAGCCGATTAGCGGGGGGCCAAACAGATACGCAGTATTTT. Translated, it gives CASSRLAGGQTDTQYF.

The chain has TRBV12-3 or TRBV12-4 and TRBJ1-4; D is undetermined. This CDR3 is 11 amino acids long. V gave up 6 bases and J gave up 6 bases, with 5 bases separating them. CDR3 protein: CASRRDEKLFF. The CDR3 nucleotides read TGTGCCAGCAGGCGTGATGAAAAACTGTTTTTT.

With regard to this clone: Its ends do not fully match the called genes, so a read error is possible. The chain is built from TRBV7-8 and TRBJ2-3; no definite D call. Germline loops: CDR1 SGHVS, CDR2 FQNEAQ. The CDR3 runs 16 residues. This chain's CDR3 is CASTLGPGWGTDTQYF. The CDR3 nucleotides are TGTGCCAGCACCTTAGGGCCGGGTTGGGGCACAGATACGCAGTATTTT. Full variable domain (remainder filled in from reference TRBV7-8 and TRBJ2-3): GAGVSQSPRYKVAKRGQDVALRCDPISGHVSLFWYQQALGQGPEFLTYFQNEAQLDKSGLPSDRFFAERPEGSVSTLKIQRTQQEDSAVYLCASTLGPGWGTDTQYFGPGTRLTVL.

The rearrangement links TRBV4-3 to TRBJ2-6, with 10 bases identical to TRBD2. Trimming cost V 6 bases and J 3 bases; bases outside gene matches: 8. Germline-derived CDR1 and CDR2 are LGHNA and YSLEER. The CDR3 has 17 residues. The CDR3 DNA reads as TGCGCCAGCAGTTCTCTAGCGGGGGCTGATGGGGCCAACGTCCTGACTTTC. Translation: CASSSLAGADGANVLTF.

The chain recombines TRBV3-1 (or the pseudogene TRBV3-2) with TRBJ1-6; D may be TRBD1 (5 bases). The ends were cut back, 4 bases at V and 14 bases at J, with 21 bases in the middle. This CDR3 is built from 15 residues. CDR1 and CDR2 from the germline V gene are LGHDT and YNNKEL (reference sequence). The CDR3 nucleotides are TGTGCCAGCAGCCTCCGGGCCGAAAAGGGGTACGCCCTCCACTTT. Translation gives CASSLRAEKGYALHF.

The V gene is TRBV5-6, the J gene TRBJ1-2; TRBD1 is a possible D gene (5 bases). V was trimmed by 7 bases and J by 3 bases, leaving 28 bases between them. The CDR3 consists of 18 residues. Germline assignment: CDR1 SGHDT and CDR2 YYEEEE. The CDR3 loop is CASGSLSTDSGADYGYTF. As DNA, the CDR3 is TGTGCCAGCGGGAGTCTGAGTACCGACAGTGGGGCGGACTATGGCTACACCTTC.

The rearrangement links TRBV2 to TRBJ1-2, with D unclear. V lost 4 bases and J 7 bases, leaving 13 bases between the germline ends. The germline gives CDR1 SNHLY, CDR2 FYNNEI. CDR3 size: 13 residues. CDR3 in DNA: TGTGCCAGCAGTGTCGCCCTAGGGAGTGGCTACACCTTC. Amino acids: CASSVALGSGYTF.

This chain uses TRBV10-3 with TRBJ2-2; D may be TRBD2 (6 bases). V lost 2 bases and J 13 bases, leaving 23 bases between the germline ends. The CDR3 contains 16 residues. Germline V gene sequence: CDR1 ENHRY, CDR2 SYGVKD. The DNA for the CDR3 is TGTGCCATCAGTGAGGCACTGAGACTGGGAGGAGAGGGGCTGTTTTTT. Encoded protein: CAISEALRLGGEGLFF.

This chain uses TRBV23-1 with TRBJ1-4; the D gene is possibly TRBD1 (5 bases). TRBV23-1 is noted as an ORF with a role that remains uncertain. V dropped 7 bases and J dropped 7 bases, with 13 bases sitting between them. CDR3 length equals 13 residues. The CDR3, as DNA: TGCGCCAGCAATTGGGGGGGAATTGAAAAACTGTTTTTT. This encodes CASNWGGIEKLFF.

This clone occurred once. This chain links TRBV28 with TRBJ1-2; TRBD1 matches at 8 bases. The trim removed 5 bases at V and 2 bases at J, leaving 1 base unmatched. This CDR3 is built from 13 residues. The germline CDR1 and CDR2 sequences are MDHEN and SYDVKM. The chain's CDR3 is CASSRTGNYGYTF. In DNA, the CDR3 is TGTGCCAGCAGTCGGACAGGGAACTATGGCTACACCTTC.

The chain uses TRBV4-3 and TRBJ2-3, with 9 nucleotides matching TRBD2. Germline assignment: CDR1 LGHNA and CDR2 YSLEER. CDR3 length equals 15 residues. J lost 2 bases, V lost 3 bases, and 3 bases had no gene match. The CDR3 DNA is TGCGCCAGCAGCCATAGCGGGGGTTCCACAGATACGCAGTATTTT. This codes for CASSHSGGSTDTQYF.

As concerns this clone: At one boundary the junction diverges from the germline segment, which might be a read error. This rearrangement joins TRBV11-2 to TRBJ2-3; D is undetermined. The CDR3 runs 13 residues. CDR1 is SGHAT, CDR2 FQNNGV, per germline. CDR3 sequence reads: CASRLEATDTQYF. The CDR3 DNA reads as TGTGCCAGCAGATTAGAGGCCACAGATACGCAGTATTTT.

The chain has TRBV12-3 or TRBV12-4 and TRBJ1-3; D remains ambiguous. V was shortened by 7 bases and J by 0 bases, with 7 bases between the two germline ends. This CDR3 has 13 residues. CDR3 loop: CASISPSGNTIYF. The CDR3 nucleotides read TGTGCCAGCATCTCCCCCTCTGGAAACACCATATATTTT.

The rearrangement links TRBV6-5 to TRBJ1-1; tentatively, D is TRBD1 (5 bases). The length of the CDR3 is 16 residues. The V end was cut by 4 bases, the J end by 1 base, with 16 bases between. In germline, CDR1 is MNHEY, CDR2 SVGAGI. CDR3 amino acids: CASSSNHGAGNTEAFF. In nucleotides, the CDR3 is TGTGCCAGCAGTTCCAATCATGGGGCCGGGAACACTGAAGCTTTCTTT.

This chain links TRBV7-2 with TRBJ1-2, with TRBD1 matching over 9 bases. The germline CDR1 and CDR2 sequences are SGHTA and FQGNSA. This CDR3 is built from 13 residues. V was pared by 7 bases and J by 8 bases, with 8 bases of the junction left unmatched. DNA for the CDR3: TGTGCCAGCAAGTTCGGGACAGGGAAAGGCTACACCTTC. This gives the protein CASKFGTGKGYTF.

The rearrangement joins TRBV6-2 or TRBV6-3 to TRBJ2-2; D perhaps matches TRBD2 (5 bases). CDR1 MNHEY and CDR2 SVGEGT come from the germline V gene. Trimming pared 4 bases from V and 2 bases from J, leaving 14 bases between. There are 16 residues in the CDR3. The DNA of the CDR3 is TGTGCCAGCAGTTCGGCGGGTCTGAAAAACACCGGGGAGCTGTTTTTT. Encoded protein: CASSSAGLKNTGELFF.

The chain carries TRBV19 and TRBJ2-7; 7 nucleotides match TRBD1. V gave up 3 bases and J gave up 9 bases; unmatched junction bases: 5. The CDR3 has 12 residues. The germline V gene has CDR1 LNHDA and CDR2 SQIVND (reference sequence). CDR3 DNA: TGTGCCAGTAGTATGCGACAGGGCGGGCAGTACTTC. It translates to CASSMRQGGQYF.

This chain links TRBV6-5 with TRBJ2-5, with D perhaps TRBD1 or TRBD2 (6 bases each). The CDR3 contains 14 residues. V was cut by 6 bases and J by 1 base, with 12 bases left in between. Germline CDR1 and CDR2: MNHEY and SVGAGI. CDR3 coding DNA: TGTGCCAGCAGGCCAGGGGAGGCCCAAGAGACCCAGTACTTC. Translating it yields CASRPGEAQETQYF.

The V and J genes are TRBV29-1 and TRBJ1-2, with 9 bases matching TRBD1. CDR1 is SQVTM, CDR2 ANQGSEA, per germline. V lost 6 bases to trimming and J lost 5 bases; unmatched junction nucleotides: 7. This CDR3 is 13 amino acids long. The CDR3 region has the DNA TGCAGCGTCCGACAGGGGGTACAATATGGCTACACCTTC. Residues: CSVRQGVQYGYTF.

The chain joins TRBV6-6 to TRBJ1-2, with TRBD1 matching over 7 bases. Germline CDR1 MNHNY, CDR2 SVGAGI (reference sequence). Trimming cost V 4 bases and J 3 bases; bases outside gene matches: 5. This CDR3 has 14 residues. CDR3 amino acids: CASSSLQGHYGYTF. CDR3 in DNA: TGTGCCAGCAGTTCGTTACAGGGGCACTATGGCTACACCTTC.